This T cell receptor (beta chain) was sequenced for a study of blood T cell repertoires in COVID-19. Study in general: In each case, the material was cDNA or gDNA derived from T cells, B-cell-depleted T cells, or PBMCs.

V gave up 0 bases and J gave up 1 base, with 10 bases separating them. The CDR3 length is 16 residues. In germline, CDR1 is LGHDT, CDR2 YNNKEL (reference sequence). The assay was immunoSEQ multiplex PCR, and TCRdb's table has in-frame clones only and misses some. The profile shows tens of thousands of clones, approximately 89% of them singletons. V and J are TRBV3-1 (or the pseudogene TRBV3-2) and TRBJ1-3, with D uncertain. This sequence originates from a woman aged 80 or over with acute or convalescent COVID-19. The sequenced sample consisted of peripheral blood. The CDR3 loop reads CASSQDRRISGNTIYF. In nucleotides, the CDR3 is TGTGCCAGCAGCCAAGATCGGCGGATATCTGGAAACACCATATATTTT.